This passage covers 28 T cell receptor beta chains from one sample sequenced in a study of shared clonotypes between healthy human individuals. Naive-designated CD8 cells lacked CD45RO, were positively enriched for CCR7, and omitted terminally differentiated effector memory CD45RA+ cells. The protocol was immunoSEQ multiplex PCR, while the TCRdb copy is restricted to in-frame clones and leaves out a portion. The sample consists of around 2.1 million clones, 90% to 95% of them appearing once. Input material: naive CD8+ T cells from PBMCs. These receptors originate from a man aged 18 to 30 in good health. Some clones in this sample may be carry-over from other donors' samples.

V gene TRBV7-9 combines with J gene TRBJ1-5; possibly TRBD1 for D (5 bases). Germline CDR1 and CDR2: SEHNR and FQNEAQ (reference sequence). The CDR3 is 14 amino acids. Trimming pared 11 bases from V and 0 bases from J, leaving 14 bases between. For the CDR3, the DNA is TGTGCCTCATCCGGGGCCCATAGCAATCAGCCCCAGCATTTT. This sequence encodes CASSGAHSNQPQHF. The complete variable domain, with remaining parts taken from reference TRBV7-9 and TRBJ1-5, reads DTGVSQNPRHKITKRGQNVTFRCDPISEHNRLYWYRQTLGQGPEFLTYFQNEAQLEKSRLLSDRFSAERPKGSFSTLEIQRTEQGDSAMYLCASSGAHSNQPQHFGDGTRLSIL.

The CDR3 loop is CASSPVASNTEAFF. CDR3 DNA sequence: TGTGCCAGCTCCCCGGTCGCCTCGAACACTGAAGCTTTCTTT. The chain uses TRBV18 and TRBJ1-1; D is uncertain. Between the trimmed V and J ends, which lost 6 bases and 1 base, there was a span of 12 bases. The germline gives CDR1 KGHSH, CDR2 LQKENI. The CDR3 is made up of 14 amino acids.

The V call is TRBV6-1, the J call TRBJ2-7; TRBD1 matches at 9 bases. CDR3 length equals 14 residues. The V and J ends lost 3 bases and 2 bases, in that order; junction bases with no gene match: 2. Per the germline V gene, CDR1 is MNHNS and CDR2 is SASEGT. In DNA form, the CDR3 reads TGTGCCAGCAGTGATAGGGACAGGGCCTACGAGCAGTACTTC. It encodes CASSDRDRAYEQYF.

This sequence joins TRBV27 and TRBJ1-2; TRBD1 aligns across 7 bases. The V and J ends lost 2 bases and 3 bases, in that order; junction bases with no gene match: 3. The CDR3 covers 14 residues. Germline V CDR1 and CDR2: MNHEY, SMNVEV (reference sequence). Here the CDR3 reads CASSLQGGYYGYTF. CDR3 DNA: TGTGCCAGCAGTTTACAGGGGGGGTACTATGGCTACACCTTC.

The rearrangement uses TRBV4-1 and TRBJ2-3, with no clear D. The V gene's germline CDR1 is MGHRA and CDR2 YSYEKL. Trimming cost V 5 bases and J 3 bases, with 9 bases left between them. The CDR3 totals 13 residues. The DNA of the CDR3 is TGCGCCAGCAGCTCGACCTGGACAGATACGCAGTATTTT. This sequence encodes CASSSTWTDTQYF.

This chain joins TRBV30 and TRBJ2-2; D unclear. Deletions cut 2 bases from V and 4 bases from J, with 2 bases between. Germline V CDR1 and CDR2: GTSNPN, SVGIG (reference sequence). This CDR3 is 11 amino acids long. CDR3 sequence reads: CAWSFTGELFF. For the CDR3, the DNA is TGTGCCTGGAGTTTCACCGGGGAGCTGTTTTTT.

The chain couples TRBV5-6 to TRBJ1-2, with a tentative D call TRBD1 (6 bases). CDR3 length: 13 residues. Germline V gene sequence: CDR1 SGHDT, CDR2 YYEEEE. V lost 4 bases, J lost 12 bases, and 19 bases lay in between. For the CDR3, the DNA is TGTGCCAGCAGCCTTCTGGGGGCCCGCCCTCACACCTTC. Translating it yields CASSLLGARPHTF.

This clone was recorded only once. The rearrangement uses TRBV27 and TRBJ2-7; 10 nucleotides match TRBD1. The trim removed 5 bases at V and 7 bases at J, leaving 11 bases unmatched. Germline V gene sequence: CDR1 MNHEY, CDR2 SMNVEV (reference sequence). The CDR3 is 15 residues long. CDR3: CASSPGTGAPREQYF. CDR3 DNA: TGTGCCAGCAGTCCAGGGACAGGGGCCCCTCGGGAGCAGTACTTC.

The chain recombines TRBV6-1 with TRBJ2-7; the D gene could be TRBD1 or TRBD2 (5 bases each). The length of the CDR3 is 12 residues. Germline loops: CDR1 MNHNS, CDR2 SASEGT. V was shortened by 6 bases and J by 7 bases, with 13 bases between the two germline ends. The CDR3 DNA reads TGTGCCAGCAGGGCCCGGGGCTGGGAGCAGTACTTC. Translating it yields CASRARGWEQYF.

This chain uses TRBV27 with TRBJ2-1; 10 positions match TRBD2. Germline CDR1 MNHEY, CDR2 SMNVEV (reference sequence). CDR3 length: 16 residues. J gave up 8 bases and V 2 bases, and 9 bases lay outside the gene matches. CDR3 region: CASSLTAGGPLDEQFF. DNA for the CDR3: TGTGCCAGCAGTTTAACAGCGGGAGGGCCTTTGGATGAGCAGTTCTTC.

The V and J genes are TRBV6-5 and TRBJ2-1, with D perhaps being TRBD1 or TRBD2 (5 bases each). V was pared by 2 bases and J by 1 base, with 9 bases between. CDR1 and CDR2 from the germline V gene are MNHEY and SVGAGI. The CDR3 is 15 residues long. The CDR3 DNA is TGTGCCAGCAGTTACGGGGGTATTTCCTACAATGAGCAGTTCTTC. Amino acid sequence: CASSYGGISYNEQFF.

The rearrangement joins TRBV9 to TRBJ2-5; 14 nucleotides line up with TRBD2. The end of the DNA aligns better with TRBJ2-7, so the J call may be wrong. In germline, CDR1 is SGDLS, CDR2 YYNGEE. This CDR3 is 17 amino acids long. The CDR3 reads CASSVAGTSGGLYEQYF. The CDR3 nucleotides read TGTGCCAGCAGCGTAGCCGGGACTAGCGGGGGACTCTACGAGCAGTACTTC.

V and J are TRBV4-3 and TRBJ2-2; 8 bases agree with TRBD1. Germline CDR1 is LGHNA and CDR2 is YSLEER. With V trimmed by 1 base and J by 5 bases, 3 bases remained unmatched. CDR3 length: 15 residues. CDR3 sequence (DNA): TGCGCCAGCAGCCAAGTTGACAGGGGAACCGGGGAGCTGTTTTTT. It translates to CASSQVDRGTGELFF.

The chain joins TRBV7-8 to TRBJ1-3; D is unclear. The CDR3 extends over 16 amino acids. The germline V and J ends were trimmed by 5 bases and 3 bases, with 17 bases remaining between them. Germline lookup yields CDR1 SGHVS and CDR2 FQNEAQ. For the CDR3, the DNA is TGTGCCAGCAGCCTCCGGAGGTCCAGTGGTGGAAACACCATATATTTT. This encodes CASSLRRSSGGNTIYF.

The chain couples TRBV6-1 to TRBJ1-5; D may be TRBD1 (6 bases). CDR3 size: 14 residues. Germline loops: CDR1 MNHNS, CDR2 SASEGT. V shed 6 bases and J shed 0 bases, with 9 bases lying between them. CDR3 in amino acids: CASRFRGSNQPQHF. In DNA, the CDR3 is TGTGCCAGCAGATTCAGGGGTAGCAATCAGCCCCAGCATTTT.

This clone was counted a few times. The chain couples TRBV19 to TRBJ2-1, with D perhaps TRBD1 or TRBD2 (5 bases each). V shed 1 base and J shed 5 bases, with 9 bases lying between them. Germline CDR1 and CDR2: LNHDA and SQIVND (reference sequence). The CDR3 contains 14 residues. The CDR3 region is CASSIVRGHNEQFF. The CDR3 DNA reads TGTGCCAGTAGTATAGTACGGGGACACAATGAGCAGTTCTTC.

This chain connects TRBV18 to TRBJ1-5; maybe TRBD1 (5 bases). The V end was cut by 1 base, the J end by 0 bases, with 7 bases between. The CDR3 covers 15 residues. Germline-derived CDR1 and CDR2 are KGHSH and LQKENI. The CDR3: CASSPRQISNQPQHF. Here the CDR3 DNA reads TGTGCCAGCTCACCACGACAGATTAGCAATCAGCCCCAGCATTTT.

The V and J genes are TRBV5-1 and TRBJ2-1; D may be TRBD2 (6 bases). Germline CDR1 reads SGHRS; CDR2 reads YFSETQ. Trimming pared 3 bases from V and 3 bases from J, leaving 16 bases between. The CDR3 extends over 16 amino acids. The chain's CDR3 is CASSSSGTGLYNEQFF. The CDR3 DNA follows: TGCGCCAGCAGCTCCTCCGGGACTGGACTCTACAATGAGCAGTTCTTC.

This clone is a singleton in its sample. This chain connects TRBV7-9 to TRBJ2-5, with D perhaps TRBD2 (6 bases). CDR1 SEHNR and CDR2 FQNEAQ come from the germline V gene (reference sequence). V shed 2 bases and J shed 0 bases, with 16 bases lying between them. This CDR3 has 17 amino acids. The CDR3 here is CASSLREAAAYQETQYF. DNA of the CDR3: TGTGCCAGCAGCTTAAGGGAGGCAGCGGCCTACCAAGAGACCCAGTACTTC.

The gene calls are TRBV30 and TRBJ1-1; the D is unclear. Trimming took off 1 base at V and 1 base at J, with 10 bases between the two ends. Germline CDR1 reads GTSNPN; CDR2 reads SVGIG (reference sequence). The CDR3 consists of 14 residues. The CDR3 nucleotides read TGTGCCTGGAGTGAGAGCCCAGGGAACACTGAAGCTTTCTTT. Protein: CAWSESPGNTEAFF.

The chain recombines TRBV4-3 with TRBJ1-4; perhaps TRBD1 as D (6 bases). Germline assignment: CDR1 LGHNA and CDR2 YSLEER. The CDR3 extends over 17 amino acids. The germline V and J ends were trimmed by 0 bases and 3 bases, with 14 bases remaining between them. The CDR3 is CASSQDGGGRANEKLFF. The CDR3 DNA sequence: TGCGCCAGCAGCCAAGATGGTGGGGGCAGGGCTAATGAAAAACTGTTTTTT.

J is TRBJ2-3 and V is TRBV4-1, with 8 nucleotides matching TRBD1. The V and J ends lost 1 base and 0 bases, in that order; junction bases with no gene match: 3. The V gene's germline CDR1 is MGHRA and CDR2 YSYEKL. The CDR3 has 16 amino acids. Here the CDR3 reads CASSQGTGKSTDTQYF. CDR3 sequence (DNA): TGCGCCAGCAGCCAAGGGACAGGGAAAAGCACAGATACGCAGTATTTT.

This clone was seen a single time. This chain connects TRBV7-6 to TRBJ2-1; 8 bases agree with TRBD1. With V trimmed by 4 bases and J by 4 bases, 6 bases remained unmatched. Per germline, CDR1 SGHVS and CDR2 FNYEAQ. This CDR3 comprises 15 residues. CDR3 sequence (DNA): TGTGCCAGCAGCTCTCTGGGACAGGAGTACAATGAGCAGTTCTTC. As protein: CASSSLGQEYNEQFF.

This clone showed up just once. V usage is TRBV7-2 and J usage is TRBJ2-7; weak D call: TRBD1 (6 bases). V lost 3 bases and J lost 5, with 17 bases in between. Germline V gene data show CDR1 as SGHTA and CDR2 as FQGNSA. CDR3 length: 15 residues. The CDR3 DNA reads TGTGCCAGCAGCTTTACGGGACACTTATATGACGAGCAGTACTTC. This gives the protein CASSFTGHLYDEQYF.

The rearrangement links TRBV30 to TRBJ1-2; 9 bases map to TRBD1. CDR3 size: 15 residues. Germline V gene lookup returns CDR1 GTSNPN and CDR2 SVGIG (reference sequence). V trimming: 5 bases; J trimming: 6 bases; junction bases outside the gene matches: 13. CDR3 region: CAWDLRGTGSHGYTF. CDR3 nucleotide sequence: TGTGCCTGGGATTTGAGGGGGACAGGGAGCCATGGCTACACCTTC.

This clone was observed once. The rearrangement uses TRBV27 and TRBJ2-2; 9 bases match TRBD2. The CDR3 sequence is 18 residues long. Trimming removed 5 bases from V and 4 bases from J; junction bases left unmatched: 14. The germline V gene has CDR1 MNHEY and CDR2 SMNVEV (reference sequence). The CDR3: CASSRATLSGRSTGELFF. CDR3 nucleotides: TGTGCCAGCAGTAGAGCTACCCTTAGCGGGAGAAGCACCGGGGAGCTGTTTTTT.

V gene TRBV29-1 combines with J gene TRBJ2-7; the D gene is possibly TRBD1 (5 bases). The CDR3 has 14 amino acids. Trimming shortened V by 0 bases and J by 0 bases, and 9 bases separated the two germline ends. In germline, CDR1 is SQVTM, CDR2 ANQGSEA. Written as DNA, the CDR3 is TGCAGCGTTGAAGACAGGGCAAGCTCCTACGAGCAGTACTTC. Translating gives CSVEDRASSYEQYF.

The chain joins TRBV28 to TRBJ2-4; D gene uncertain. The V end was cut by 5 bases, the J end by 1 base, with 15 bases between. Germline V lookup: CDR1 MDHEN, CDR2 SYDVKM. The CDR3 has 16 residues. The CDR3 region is CASSPMDLGAKNIQYF. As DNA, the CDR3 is TGTGCCAGCAGTCCGATGGACCTAGGGGCCAAAAACATTCAGTACTTC.